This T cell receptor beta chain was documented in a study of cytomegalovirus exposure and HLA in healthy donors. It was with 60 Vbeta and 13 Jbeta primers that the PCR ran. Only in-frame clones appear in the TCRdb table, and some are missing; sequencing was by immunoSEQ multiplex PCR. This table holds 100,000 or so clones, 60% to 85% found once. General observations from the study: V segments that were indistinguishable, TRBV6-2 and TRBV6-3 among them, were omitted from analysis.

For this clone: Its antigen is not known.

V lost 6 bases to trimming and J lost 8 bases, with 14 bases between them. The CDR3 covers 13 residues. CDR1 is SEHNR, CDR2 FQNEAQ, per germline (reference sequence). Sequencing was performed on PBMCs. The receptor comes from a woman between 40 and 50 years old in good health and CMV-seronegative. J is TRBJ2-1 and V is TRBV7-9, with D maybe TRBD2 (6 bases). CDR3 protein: CASSPRGEDEQFF. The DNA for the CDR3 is TGTGCCAGCAGTCCCAGAGGGGAGGATGAGCAGTTCTTC.